Shown below are 20 T cell receptor beta chains from a single sample sequenced in a study of identical twins. TCRdb independently ran MiXCR on the 5' RACE reads; one entry per CDR3 protein. Among 1.5 million to 2 million distinct CDR3 sequences listed, under 35% were seen once. The sequenced material came from cord blood. These receptors came from a newborn girl in good health.

With respect to this clonotype: A read error may account for a junction end that differs from germline. V usage is TRBV6-5 and J usage is TRBJ2-1; 11 nucleotides align to TRBD2. From germline, CDR1 is MNHEY and CDR2 SVGAGI. The CDR3 runs to 15 residues. The CDR3 reads CVSSDIGLAGNEQFF. In DNA, the CDR3 is TGTGTCAGCAGTGACATAGGACTAGCGGGTAATGAGCAGTTCTTC.

The V and J genes are TRBV12-3 or TRBV12-4 and TRBJ1-6, with 7 bases lining up with TRBD1. V was pared by 2 bases and J by 6 bases, with 10 bases of the junction left unmatched. This CDR3 comprises 17 residues. CDR3 protein: CASSLFRPGQPNSPLHF. CDR3 DNA: TGTGCCAGCAGTTTATTCCGTCCGGGACAGCCTAATTCACCCCTCCACTTT.

The chain links TRBV11-2 to TRBJ2-6; D is possibly TRBD1 (6 bases). CDR1 SGHAT and CDR2 FQNNGV come from the germline V gene. The V and J ends lost 1 base and 1 base respectively, with 14 bases between them. CDR3 length equals 18 residues. This chain's CDR3 is CASSLGGGQFSGANVLTF. CDR3 bases: TGTGCCAGCAGCTTAGGAGGGGGACAATTTTCTGGGGCCAACGTCCTGACTTTC.

Notes on this clonotype: A single base separates this from a much larger clone, so it may be a read error. This chain uses TRBV27 with TRBJ2-3, with D possibly being TRBD1 or TRBD2 (5 bases each). This CDR3 spans 15 amino acids. CDR1 MNHEY and CDR2 SMNVEV come from the germline V gene (reference sequence). CDR3 nucleotides: TGTGCCAGCACCCTAGGATTCGCTAGCACAGGTACGCAGTATTTT. Translating it yields CASTLGFASTGTQYF.

This clonotype was picked up one time. The CDR3 does not close with the conserved phenylalanine or tryptophan, likely indicating a read error. This chain connects TRBV20-1 to TRBJ2-2, with D perhaps TRBD2 (5 bases). The CDR3 covers 14 residues. Germline assignment: CDR1 DFQATT and CDR2 SNEGSKA (reference sequence). Trimming cost V 3 bases and J 0 bases, with 8 bases left between them. CDR3 loop: CSASETTNTGELFS. In DNA form, the CDR3 reads TGCAGTGCTAGTGAGACTACGAACACCGGGGAGCTGTTTTCT.

This sequence joins TRBV20-1 and TRBJ1-2; no clear D. Germline-derived CDR1 and CDR2 are DFQATT and SNEGSKA (reference sequence). V lost 5 bases and J 4 bases, leaving 8 bases between the germline ends. The CDR3 consists of 11 residues. CDR3 in amino acids: CSAGHSYGYTF. CDR3 nucleotides: TGCAGTGCTGGGCATAGCTATGGCTACACCTTC.

With regard to this clonotype: A much larger clone lies a single base off, so this may be a read error. V usage is TRBV10-3 and J usage is TRBJ2-7; TRBD1 is a possible D gene (6 bases). V was clipped by 4 bases and J by 3 bases, with 7 bases between them. Germline V lookup: CDR1 ENHRY, CDR2 SYGVKD. CDR3 length equals 12 residues. The CDR3 loop reads CAISGDNYEQYF. In DNA form, the CDR3 reads TGTGCCATCAGTGGGGACAACTACGAGCAGTACTTC.

In this sample, this clonotype turned up a few times. The rearrangement uses TRBV2 and TRBJ1-2, with 7 bases fitting TRBD1. Germline assignment: CDR1 SNHLY and CDR2 FYNNEI. The V and J ends lost 6 bases and 3 bases, in that order; junction bases with no gene match: 4. This CDR3 has 13 amino acids. CDR3 region: CASRIDRDYGYTF. CDR3 sequence (DNA): TGTGCCAGCAGGATCGACAGGGACTATGGCTACACCTTC.

This chain joins TRBV14 and TRBJ2-1, with D perhaps TRBD2 (6 bases). Deletions cut 0 bases from V and 9 bases from J, with 18 bases between. CDR1 SGHDN and CDR2 FVKESK come from the germline V gene. The CDR3 extends over 16 amino acids. The CDR3 DNA reads as TGTGCCAGCAGCCAAGAGAACCCTAGAGGGCGGGGTGAGCAGTTCTTC. It codes for CASSQENPRGRGEQFF. Full variable domain (remainder filled in from reference TRBV14 and TRBJ2-1): EAGVTQFPSHSVIEKGQTVTLRCDPISGHDNLYWYRRVMGKEIKFLLHFVKESKQDESGMPNNRFLAERTGGTYSTLKVQPAELEDSGVYFCASSQENPRGRGEQFFGPGTRLTVL.

This clonotype appeared a few times. The DNA of the CDR3 is TGCAGTGCTAGCCGGGACAGCCTCAACACTGAAGCTTTCTTT. The encoded protein is CSASRDSLNTEAFF. The V call is TRBV20-1, the J call TRBJ1-1; 7 bases map to TRBD1. CDR1 and CDR2 from the germline V gene are DFQATT and SNEGSKA (reference sequence). With V trimmed by 3 bases and J by 2 bases, 6 bases remained unmatched. The CDR3 runs to 14 residues.

This chain connects TRBV20-1 to TRBJ2-6, with unresolved D. The CDR3 runs 15 residues. Trimming removed 0 bases at V and 0 bases at J, with 6 bases between. The V gene's germline CDR1 is DFQATT and CDR2 SNEGSKA (reference sequence). CDR3 sequence reads: CSARDNYSGANVLTF. The CDR3 DNA reads as TGCAGTGCTAGAGATAACTACTCTGGGGCCAACGTCCTGACTTTC.

With regard to this clonotype: A much larger clone differs by one base, so this may be a read error. The chain couples TRBV29-1 to TRBJ2-3; D ambiguous. The germline gives CDR1 SQVTM, CDR2 ANQGSEA. The CDR3 contains 11 residues. Trimming took off 5 bases at V and 4 bases at J, with 7 bases between the two ends. The CDR3 nucleotides are TGCAGCGTTCGACACGCAGATACGCAGTATTTT. Protein sequence: CSVRHADTQYF.

This clonotype was seen more than once but under ten times. The J gene is TRBJ2-1, the V gene TRBV29-1, with a weak D call TRBD2 (7 bases). The end of the DNA fits TRBJ2-7 better, so the J call may be wrong. Germline CDR1 reads SQVTM; CDR2 reads ANQGSEA. This CDR3 comprises 17 residues. CDR3 region: CSVKGIGGLFSYNEQYF. In DNA, the CDR3 is TGCAGCGTTAAAGGTATCGGGGGGCTCTTCTCCTACAATGAGCAGTACTTC.

V is TRBV3-1 and J is TRBJ2-1; D is uncertain. Trimming took 0 bases from V and 2 from J, leaving 11 bases between them. Germline V gene sequence: CDR1 LGHDT, CDR2 YNNKEL (reference sequence). The CDR3 covers 16 residues. The CDR3 DNA sequence: TGTGCCAGCAGCCAAGATTGGAATCCCACCTACAATGAGCAGTTCTTC. This translates into CASSQDWNPTYNEQFF.

This clonotype was seen a few times. The rearrangement joins TRBV20-1 to TRBJ1-4, with TRBD1 matching 9 bases. The V segment lost 3 bases and the J segment 0 bases; nucleotides outside the gene matches: 5. The length of the CDR3 is 16 residues. Germline lookup yields CDR1 DFQATT and CDR2 SNEGSKA (reference sequence). CDR3 region: CSARGQGSATNEKLFF. CDR3 DNA sequence: TGCAGTGCTAGGGGACAGGGATCCGCAACTAATGAAAAACTGTTTTTT.

The sample holds a few counts of this clonotype. This chain connects TRBV20-1 to TRBJ2-5, with 8 bases aligning to TRBD2. The V segment lost 2 bases and the J segment 2 bases; nucleotides outside the gene matches: 10. The CDR3 has 16 residues. Germline V CDR1 and CDR2: DFQATT, SNEGSKA (reference sequence). The CDR3 protein is CSARLGAGLVQETQYF. Here the CDR3 DNA reads TGCAGTGCTAGACTCGGGGCGGGACTAGTGCAAGAGACCCAGTACTTC.

This clonotype has only one observation. The chain couples TRBV7-9 to TRBJ2-7, with a weak D call TRBD2 (6 bases). CDR3 size: 14 residues. The V end lost 7 bases, the J end lost 3 bases, and 16 bases lay between the germline ends. Germline CDR1 is SEHNR and CDR2 is FQNEAQ (reference sequence). CDR3 loop: CASKRADRNYEQYF. CDR3 in DNA: TGTGCCAGCAAGCGGGCAGACAGAAACTACGAGCAGTACTTC.

This clonotype was seen ten or more times. The V and J genes are TRBV10-3 and TRBJ1-2; D uncertain. This CDR3 is built from 14 residues. V lost 0 bases and J 2 bases, leaving 7 bases between the germline ends. CDR1 and CDR2 from the germline V gene are ENHRY and SYGVKD. The CDR3 region has the DNA TGTGCCATCAGTGAGTCAGGCAAGAACTATGGCTACACCTTC. It is translated as CAISESGKNYGYTF.

This clonotype was counted a few times. This sequence joins TRBV13 and TRBJ2-7; 11 bases match TRBD2. V was pared by 0 bases and J by 5 bases, with 3 bases of the junction left unmatched. Per germline, CDR1 PRHDT and CDR2 FYEKMQ (reference sequence). This CDR3 spans 15 amino acids. The CDR3: CASSLGTSGADEQYF. CDR3 bases: TGTGCCAGCAGCTTAGGGACTAGCGGGGCAGACGAGCAGTACTTC. Full variable domain (remainder filled in from reference TRBV13 and TRBJ2-7): AAGVIQSPRHLIKEKRETATLKCYPIPRHDTVYWYQQGPGQDPQFLISFYEKMQSDKGSIPDRFSAQQFSDYHSELNMSSLELGDSALYFCASSLGTSGADEQYFGPGTRLTVT.

This clonotype turned up a few times. V usage is TRBV20-1 and J usage is TRBJ1-2; D perhaps matches TRBD1 (6 bases). V lost 1 base, J lost 3 bases, and 9 bases lay in between. The germline CDR1 and CDR2 sequences are DFQATT and SNEGSKA (reference sequence). The CDR3 consists of 13 residues. The CDR3 bases are TGCAGTGCTAGAGGGGGGCCTTACTATGGCTACACCTTC. Translating it yields CSARGGPYYGYTF.